The following is a T cell receptor (beta chain) sequence with its context. This clonotype was detected only once. What this receptor recognizes is not known. No base qualities exist here, and no much larger clone lies one base off it. The sample originates from a study of post-analysis software for immune sequencing data (dated by TCRdb to about 2015). Regarding the study in general: The recorded disease courses included relapsing-remitting, secondary progressive and progressive-relapsing multiple sclerosis, and some patients had no subtype annotation. The multiple sclerosis patient repertoires were compared with ten to eleven previously published healthy control repertoires from donors aged about 6 to 28 years. A subset of samples was prepared in parallel using single-end sample barcoding, then pooled and co-amplified after Illumina adapter ligation.

TCR beta repertoires were profiled from peripheral blood of 13 young patients with multiple sclerosis to demonstrate the VDJtools post-analysis software. The patients with multiple sclerosis were children and adolescents between about 6 and 17 years of age. CDR1 LGHNA and CDR2 YSLEER were looked up in the germline V gene. The germline ends are 16 bases apart after V is trimmed by 0 bases and J by 8 bases. The CDR3 contains 16 residues, cysteine and phenylalanine counted. Only the CDR3 part of the read is kept: 48 bases, read in frame from the first base. Libraries were prepared through PCR. The sequencer listed for this sample is Illumina HiSeq 2500. Unique molecular identifiers were incorporated into TCR beta cDNA libraries to reduce PCR and sequencing biases. Approximately 500,000 cDNA molecules were obtained for every 1 to 10 million input T cells, so each molecule roughly corresponded to one T cell. The same protocol used for the earlier healthy control dataset was applied to prepare and sequence the patient libraries. Samples belonging to the same batch were prepared together, multiplexed and sequenced on a shared HiSeq lane. On the study's bioinformatics: Raw barcoded reads were processed with MIGEC, and single-read molecular identifier groups were discarded before consensus assembly and CDR3 extraction. Clonotype tables were post-analysed with VDJtools, normalizing diversity by down-sampling all datasets to the smallest sample size. To correct batch-related cross-sample contamination, repertoire overlap clustering matched CDR3 amino acid sequences but not nucleotide sequences. TCRdb reran the public reads through fastp at Q25 and MiXCR, keeping productive beta chains. Rows matching on CDR3 protein sequence are summarized as one entry with the most common DNA and genes. These V and J calls are TCRdb output, not the study's own analysis. This sample holds about 430,000 distinct CDR3 sequences; roughly 40% were observed only once. The ten largest clonotypes hold approximately 7.6% of the sample.

Summary of the overall study and its limitations: Direct clustering with F measure revealed strong co-clustering of samples prepared in the same batch, which led to a batch-effect correction. The multiple sclerosis patient group was slightly younger than the control group. Normalized Chao1 diversity was significantly lower in multiple sclerosis patients than controls, suggesting substantial peripheral T-cell clonal expansion. Significantly higher frequencies in patients than in controls were found for five or six TRBV segments, including TRBV5-6, TRBV5-1 and TRBV20-1.

The chain employs TRBV4-3 and TRBJ1-4; a tentative D call is TRBD1 (6 bases match). The receptor was derived from a girl aged 2 to 9 with multiple sclerosis. Sequenced input: blood. The CDR3 in this case is CASSQEGRRGGEKLFF. The DNA reads TGCGCCAGCAGCCAAGAGGGCCGCAGGGGAGGAGAAAAACTGTTTTTT.